The 14 T cell receptor beta chains presented below share a single source sample, sequenced in a study of blood T cell repertoires in COVID-19 (dated by TCRdb to the early 2020s). Library preparation employed the immunoSEQ multiplex PCR assay. This is the immuneACCESS table as TCRdb keeps it, with only in-frame sequences that have V and J called. A part of the clones is gone; compared with another copy, unresolved V genes explain less than half, and the rest is unexplained. For this sample there are 250,000 to 350,000 clones; about nine tenths appear just once. The top ten constitute under 15% of the sample. The specimen was peripheral blood. These receptor sequences come from a woman between 55 and 75 years old with acute or convalescent COVID-19.

The chain carries TRBV4-2 and TRBJ2-7; a possible D gene is TRBD1 (6 bases). This CDR3 has 13 amino acids. Trimming shortened V by 1 base and J by 5 bases, and 9 bases separated the two germline ends. From germline, CDR1 is LGHNA and CDR2 YNFKEQ. The CDR3 loop reads CASSQVRGDEQYF. As DNA, the CDR3 is TGTGCCAGCAGCCAAGTCAGGGGCGACGAGCAGTACTTC.

The CDR3 sequence: CASSQDQGGTNEQFF. In nucleotides, the CDR3 is TGTGCCAGCAGCCAAGATCAGGGGGGAACCAATGAGCAGTTCTTC. V and J are TRBV3-1 (or the pseudogene TRBV3-2) and TRBJ2-1; a weak D match, TRBD1 (7 bases). The V and J ends lost 0 bases and 6 bases respectively, with 12 bases between them. This CDR3 has 15 amino acids. Germline V gene sequence: CDR1 LGHDT, CDR2 YNNKEL (reference sequence).

The chain combines TRBV15 with TRBJ1-2, with a weak D call TRBD1 (5 bases). The CDR3 loop spans 15 amino acids. Germline CDR1 is LNHNV and CDR2 is YYDKDF (reference sequence). V gave up 1 base and J gave up 3 bases, with 12 bases separating them. The CDR3 DNA reads as TGTGCCACCAGCAGAGGTGCCGGGGGAGACTATGGCTACACCTTC. It yields the protein CATSRGAGGDYGYTF.

The CDR3 DNA sequence: TGTGCCAGCAGTTGGGAGGGTTCCTACAATGAGCAGTTCTTC. Protein product: CASSWEGSYNEQFF. V gene TRBV27 combines with J gene TRBJ2-1; the match to TRBD2 covers 7 bases. V gave up 4 bases and J gave up 1 base; unmatched junction bases: 1. CDR3 length: 14 amino acids. The germline V gene has CDR1 MNHEY and CDR2 SMNVEV (reference sequence).

This clone was picked up one time. The V call is TRBV7-2, the J call TRBJ1-1, with unresolved D. CDR3 length equals 12 residues. V gave up 2 bases and J gave up 11 bases, with 12 bases separating them. Germline loops: CDR1 SGHTA, CDR2 FQGNSA. The CDR3 bases are TGTGCCAGCAGCTTACCTCTTGCGCGTGCTTTCTTT. This gives the protein CASSLPLARAFF.

V and J are TRBV5-6 and TRBJ2-7; a weak D match, TRBD1 (6 bases). The germline V gene encodes CDR1 SGHDT and CDR2 YYEEEE. CDR3 length equals 12 residues. Trimming removed 3 bases from V and 6 bases from J, with 10 bases in between. CDR3 in amino acids: CASSSQGLEQYF. In nucleotides, the CDR3 is TGTGCCAGCAGCTCCCAGGGGCTCGAGCAGTACTTC.

The J gene is TRBJ2-7, the V gene TRBV5-4; no clear D gene. Trimming removed 4 bases from V and 5 bases from J, with 22 bases in between. Germline V gene sequence: CDR1 SGHNT, CDR2 YYREEE (reference sequence). The CDR3 sequence is 16 residues long. In DNA form, the CDR3 reads TGTGCCAGCAGCCCATCCCTCCGGTATACAGTAAACGAGCAGTACTTC. It yields the protein CASSPSLRYTVNEQYF.

The rearrangement joins TRBV9 to TRBJ2-1, with D possibly matching TRBD1 (6 bases). There are 15 residues in the CDR3. V was clipped by 0 bases and J by 5 bases, with 12 bases between them. Germline CDR1 is SGDLS and CDR2 is YYNGEE. Written as DNA, the CDR3 is TGTGCCAGCAGCGTAGAGGGGGTCGGGAACAATGAGCAGTTCTTC. Translated, it gives CASSVEGVGNNEQFF.

This clone was seen a single time. The rearrangement joins TRBV6-5 to TRBJ1-2, with D unclear. Germline V gene lookup returns CDR1 MNHEY and CDR2 SVGAGI. The CDR3 totals 15 residues. V lost 6 bases, J lost 2 bases, and 16 bases lay in between. As DNA, the CDR3 is TGTGCCAGCAGACCTACTCAGGCAGGCAACTATGGCTACACCTTC. This codes for CASRPTQAGNYGYTF.

The chain uses TRBV7-6 and TRBJ2-7, with 8 bases aligning to TRBD1. This CDR3 has 17 amino acids. Germline assignment: CDR1 SGHVS and CDR2 FNYEAQ. The trim removed 1 base at V and 0 bases at J, leaving 8 bases unmatched. DNA of the CDR3: TGTGCCAGCAGCTTAGAGGTCCCAGGGGGCTACTCCTACGAGCAGTACTTC. Amino acid sequence: CASSLEVPGGYSYEQYF.

CDR3 nucleotide sequence: TGTGCCAGCAGCTTGGAAAGCGGGAGGGACTACGAGCAGTACTTC. Protein: CASSLESGRDYEQYF. The rearrangement joins TRBV5-4 to TRBJ2-7; TRBD2 aligns across 10 bases. The CDR3 consists of 15 residues. Trimming took 0 bases from V and 3 from J; bases not matched to a gene: 3. Germline V gene data show CDR1 as SGHNT and CDR2 as YYREEE (reference sequence).

The chain joins TRBV4-3 to TRBJ2-6; D possibly corresponds to TRBD1 (5 bases). Germline V gene sequence: CDR1 LGHNA, CDR2 YSLEER. V was trimmed by 4 bases and J by 0 bases, leaving 16 bases between them. The CDR3 runs to 18 residues. The CDR3 DNA follows: TGCGCCAGCAGCCCAACAGGTTTCGATCTCTCTGGGGCCAACGTCCTGACTTTC. Its translation is CASSPTGFDLSGANVLTF.

The rearrangement uses TRBV12-5 and TRBJ1-2, with a weak D call TRBD1 (6 bases). This CDR3 region has 16 residues. The germline V gene encodes CDR1 LGHNT and CDR2 FRNRAP. Trimming shortened V by 7 bases and J by 4 bases, and 22 bases separated the two germline ends. CDR3 bases: TGTGCTAGTGCCACTGGATCGGGGGGCCGAGCCTATGGCTACACCTTC. Translating gives CASATGSGGRAYGYTF.

This rearrangement joins TRBV14 to TRBJ1-1; 7 bases agree with TRBD1. The trim removed 5 bases at V and 1 base at J, leaving 7 bases unmatched. CDR1 SGHDN and CDR2 FVKESK come from the germline V gene. The CDR3 has 15 residues. The CDR3 sequence is CASSIRTGRNTEAFF. The CDR3, as DNA: TGTGCCAGCAGCATCCGGACAGGCCGGAACACTGAAGCTTTCTTT.